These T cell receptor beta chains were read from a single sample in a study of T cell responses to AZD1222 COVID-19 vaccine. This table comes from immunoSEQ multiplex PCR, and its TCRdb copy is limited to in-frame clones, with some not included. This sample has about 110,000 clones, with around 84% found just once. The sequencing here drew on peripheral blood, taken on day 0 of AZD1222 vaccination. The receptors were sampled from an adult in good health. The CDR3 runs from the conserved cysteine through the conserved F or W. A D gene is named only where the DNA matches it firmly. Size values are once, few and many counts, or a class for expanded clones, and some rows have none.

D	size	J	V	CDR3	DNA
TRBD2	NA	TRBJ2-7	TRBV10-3	CAISVGTSGAYEQYF	TGTGCCATCAGTGTCGGGACTAGCGGGGCCTACGAGCAGTACTTC
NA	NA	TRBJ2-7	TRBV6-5	CASSYSLGGEPYEQYF	TGTGCCAGCAGTTACTCGTTGGGCGGAGAGCCCTACGAGCAGTACTTC
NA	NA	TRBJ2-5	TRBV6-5	CASRLETQYF	TGTGCCAGCAGATTGGAGACCCAGTACTTC
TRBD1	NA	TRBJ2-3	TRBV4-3	CASSRTGVEAQYF	TGCGCCAGCAGCCGCACAGGGGTTGAGGCGCAGTATTTT
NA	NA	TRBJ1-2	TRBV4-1	CASSQDRRGSGPNYGYTF	TGCGCCAGCAGCCAAGATCGTCGTGGTTCGGGGCCTAACTATGGCTACACCTTC
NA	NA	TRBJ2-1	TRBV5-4	CASSFLGSSYNEQFF	TGTGCCAGCAGTTTCCTGGGATCATCCTACAATGAGCAGTTCTTC
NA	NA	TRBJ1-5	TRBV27	CASSWGGSNQPQHF	TGTGCCAGCAGTTGGGGGGGAAGCAATCAGCCCCAGCATTTT
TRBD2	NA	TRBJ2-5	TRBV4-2	CASSQHLAGGPKETQYF	TGTGCCAGCAGCCAGCACCTAGCGGGGGGGCCCAAAGAGACCCAGTACTTC
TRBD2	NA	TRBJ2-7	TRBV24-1	CATSDPGQRGGNYEQYF	TGTGCCACCAGTGATCCGGGGCAGCGGGGGGGAAACTACGAGCAGTACTTC
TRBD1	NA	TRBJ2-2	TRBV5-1	CASSWGQGAGELFF	TGCGCCAGCAGCTGGGGACAGGGGGCCGGGGAGCTGTTTTTT
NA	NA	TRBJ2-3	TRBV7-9	CASRSYPGVDTQYF	TGTGCCAGCAGGAGTTACCCGGGTGTAGATACGCAGTATTTT
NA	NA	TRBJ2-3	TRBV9	CASSGLGTDTQYF	TGTGCCAGCAGCGGTCTGGGCACAGATACGCAGTATTTT
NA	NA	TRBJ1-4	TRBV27	CASGWGEKLFF	TGTGCCAGCGGCTGGGGGGAAAAACTGTTTTTT
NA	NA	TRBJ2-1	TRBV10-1	CASASGGPGDEQFF	TGCGCCAGCGCCTCCGGGGGGCCAGGGGATGAGCAGTTCTTC
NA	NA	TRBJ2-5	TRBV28	CASSLGMLETQYF	TGTGCCAGCAGTCTCGGAATGCTAGAGACCCAGTACTTC
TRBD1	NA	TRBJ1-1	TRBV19	CASSIKGAPNTEAFF	TGTGCCAGTAGTATTAAGGGGGCTCCGAACACTGAAGCTTTCTTT
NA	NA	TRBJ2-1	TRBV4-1	CASSQGPDARFF	TGCGCCAGCAGCCAAGGCCCAGACGCTCGGTTCTTC
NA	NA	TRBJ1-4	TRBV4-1	CASSQAPEKLFF	TGCGCCAGCAGCCAAGCCCCTGAAAAACTGTTTTTT
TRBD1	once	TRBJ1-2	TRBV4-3	CASSQDSGQGYGYTF	TGCGCCAGCAGCCAAGATAGCGGACAGGGCTATGGCTACACCTTC
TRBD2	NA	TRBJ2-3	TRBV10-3	CAIRNRIGLGATKGFTDTQYF	TGTGCCATCCGAAATAGGATTGGACTAGGCGCGACCAAGGGGTTCACAGATACGCAGTATTTT
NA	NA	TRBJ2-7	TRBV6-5	CASSNPQNSYEQYF	TGTGCCAGCAGTAACCCACAGAACTCCTACGAGCAGTACTTC
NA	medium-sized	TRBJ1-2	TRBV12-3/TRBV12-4	CASSPQGRGYTF	TGTGCCAGCAGCCCACAAGGGCGAGGCTACACCTTC
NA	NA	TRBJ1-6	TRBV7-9	CASSYYNSPLHF	TGTGCCAGCAGCTATTATAATTCACCCCTCCACTTT
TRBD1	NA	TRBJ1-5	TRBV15	CATSRTRQGYNSNQPQHF	TGTGCCACCAGCAGAACCCGACAGGGATATAATAGCAATCAGCCCCAGCATTTT
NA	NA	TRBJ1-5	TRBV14	CASSPDGFNQPQHF	TGTGCCAGCAGCCCGGACGGATTCAATCAGCCCCAGCATTTT
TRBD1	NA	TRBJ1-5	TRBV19	CASSMGQSNQPQHF	TGTGCCAGTAGTATGGGACAGAGCAATCAGCCCCAGCATTTT
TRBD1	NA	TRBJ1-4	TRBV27	CASSSHRDFIQGREKLFF	TGTGCCAGCAGTTCTCACCGGGACTTTATACAGGGGCGGGAAAAACTGTTTTTT
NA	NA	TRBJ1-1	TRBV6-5	CASSTWDDTEAFF	TGTGCCAGCAGTACCTGGGACGACACTGAAGCTTTCTTT
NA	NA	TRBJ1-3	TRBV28	CASSLTQGHRSSGNTIYF	TGTGCCAGCAGTTTAACGCAGGGTCACAGGAGCTCTGGAAACACCATATATTTT
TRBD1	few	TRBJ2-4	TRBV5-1	CASSLSGQGAVNLYF	TGCGCCAGCAGCTTGTCCGGCCAGGGGGCCGTAAATCTGTACTTC
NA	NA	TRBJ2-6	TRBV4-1	CASSQDRGTMQNSGANVLTF	TGCGCCAGCAGCCAAGATCGCGGCACCATGCAAAACTCTGGGGCCAACGTCCTGACTTTC
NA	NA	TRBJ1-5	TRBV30	CAWSNGGGNQPQHF	TGTGCCTGGAGTAACGGGGGCGGCAATCAGCCCCAGCATTTT
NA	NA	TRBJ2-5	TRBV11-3	CASSLPGTEETQYF	TGTGCCAGCAGTCTTCCCGGGACGGAAGAGACCCAGTACTTC
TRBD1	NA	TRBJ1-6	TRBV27	CASSPQGGPSSYNSPLHF	TGTGCCAGCAGTCCCCAGGGGGGCCCAAGCTCCTATAATTCACCCCTCCACTTT
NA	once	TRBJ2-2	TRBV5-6	CASRTTFRGAGELFF	TGTGCCAGCAGGACTACCTTCAGGGGAGCCGGGGAGCTGTTTTTT
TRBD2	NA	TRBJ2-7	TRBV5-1	CASRFWGGEQYF	TGCGCCAGCCGATTTTGGGGGGGCGAGCAGTACTTC
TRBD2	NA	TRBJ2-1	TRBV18	CASSPISGEGGEQFF	TGTGCCAGCTCACCAATTAGCGGGGAAGGTGGTGAGCAGTTCTTC
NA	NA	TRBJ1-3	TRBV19	CASSWDKPPSGNTIYF	TGTGCCAGTAGCTGGGACAAGCCGCCCTCTGGAAACACCATATATTTT
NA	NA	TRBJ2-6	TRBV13	CASSSSRGLSGANVLTF	TGTGCCAGCAGCTCTTCTCGGGGACTCTCTGGGGCCAACGTCCTGACTTTC
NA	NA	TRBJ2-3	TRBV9	CASSETSTGDTQYF	TGTGCCAGCAGCGAGACTAGTACGGGAGATACGCAGTATTTT
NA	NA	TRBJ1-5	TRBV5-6	CASSLGAPRDSNQPQHF	TGTGCCAGCAGCTTGGGGGCCCCCCGGGATAGCAATCAGCCCCAGCATTTT
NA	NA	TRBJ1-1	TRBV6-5	CASSYSLVGAGEAFF	TGTGCCAGCAGTTACTCGTTGGTGGGGGCTGGTGAAGCTTTCTTT
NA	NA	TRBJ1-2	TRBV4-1	CASSQVPSTTNYGYTF	TGCGCCAGCAGCCAAGTACCCTCGACGACTAACTATGGCTACACCTTC
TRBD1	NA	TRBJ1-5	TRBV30	CAWSRDRGGNQPQHF	TGTGCCTGGAGCCGGGACAGGGGTGGCAATCAGCCCCAGCATTTT
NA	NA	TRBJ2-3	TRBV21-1	CASSKATGDTQYF	TGTGCCAGCAGCAAAGCGACAGGGGATACGCAGTATTTT
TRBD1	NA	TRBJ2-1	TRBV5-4	CASSFGQGWNEQFF	TGTGCCAGCAGCTTCGGACAGGGTTGGAATGAGCAGTTCTTC
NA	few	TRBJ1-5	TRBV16	CASSQSVGARWAQHF	TGTGCCAGCAGCCAATCGGTCGGGGCCCGCTGGGCCCAGCATTTT
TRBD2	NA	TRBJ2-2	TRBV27	CASSLWTSWANTGELFF	TGTGCCAGCAGTTTATGGACTAGCTGGGCTAACACCGGGGAGCTGTTTTTT
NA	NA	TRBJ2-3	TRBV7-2	CASRPTGTSTDTQYF	TGTGCCAGCAGACCCACCGGGACTAGCACAGATACGCAGTATTTT
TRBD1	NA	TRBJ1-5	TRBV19	CASSKTGGADQPQHF	TGTGCCAGTAGTAAGACAGGGGGGGCCGATCAGCCCCAGCATTTT
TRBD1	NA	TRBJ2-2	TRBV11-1	CASSPSTGEATGELFF	TGTGCCAGCAGCCCTTCGACAGGGGAGGCCACCGGGGAGCTGTTTTTT
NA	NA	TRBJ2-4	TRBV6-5	CASSYSAGWGNIQYF	TGTGCCAGCAGTTACTCGGCGGGATGGGGAAACATTCAGTACTTC
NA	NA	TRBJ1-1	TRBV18	CASSSTENTEAFF	TGTGCCAGCTCCTCGACGGAGAACACTGAAGCTTTCTTT
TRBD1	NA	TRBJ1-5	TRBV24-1	CATSDPSDRDYSNQPQHF	TGTGCCACCAGTGACCCTTCAGACAGGGACTATAGCAATCAGCCCCAGCATTTT
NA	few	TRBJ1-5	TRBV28	CASIIRGGSNQPQHF	TGTGCCAGCATCATACGGGGGGGAAGCAATCAGCCCCAGCATTTT
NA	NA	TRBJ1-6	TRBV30	CAWSAEHSPLHF	TGTGCCTGGAGTGCAGAACATTCACCCCTCCACTTT
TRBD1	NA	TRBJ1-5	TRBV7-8	CASSHFRQGRDSNQPQHF	TGTGCCAGCAGCCACTTCCGACAGGGTCGGGATAGCAATCAGCCCCAGCATTTT
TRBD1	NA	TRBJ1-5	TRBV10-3	CAISGGGDQPQHF	TGTGCCATCAGTGGAGGGGGCGACCAGCCCCAGCATTTT
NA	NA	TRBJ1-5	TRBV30	CAWGERGNQPQHF	TGTGCCTGGGGAGAACGAGGAAATCAGCCCCAGCATTTT